This is a list of T cell receptor beta chains from one sample in a study of T cells after yellow fever vaccination. TCRdb re-called the 5' RACE reads through MiXCR, storing one row per CDR3 protein. Seen here are roughly 74,000 distinct CDR3 sequences, around 7% observed once, and the top ten hold 30% to 40%. The input for sequencing was CD8+ T cells sorted from PBMCs, taken about 5 days after the first yellow fever vaccination. The receptors shown here come from a man aged 18 to 30 who received the YFV17D yellow fever vaccine. The CDR3 runs from the conserved cysteine through the conserved F or W. The D gene is left open where the match is weak. Expanded clones are given a class, and other clones once, few, many or no size at all.

v_gene	d_gene	j_gene	abundance	CDR3nt	CDR3aa
TRBV3-1	.	TRBJ1-3	many	TGTGCCAGCAGCCAAGAGCCTGGGTCTGGAAACACCATATATTTT	CASSQEPGSGNTIYF
TRBV20-1	.	TRBJ1-5	few	TGCAGTGCTAGAGATGTCGACCGCGGCAGTGGGCCCCAGCATTTT	CSARDVDRGSGPQHF
TRBV29-1	.	TRBJ1-3	many	TGCAGCGTCCGGACAGACGGAAACACCATATATTTT	CSVRTDGNTIYF
TRBV7-9	.	TRBJ1-1	many	TGTGCCAGCAGTCTTACGGGACACCCGAACACTGAAGCTTTCTTT	CASSLTGHPNTEAFF
TRBV4-1	.	TRBJ1-5	few	TGCGCCAGCAGCCAAGCAGCGGGAAGGGGGGGAAGTCAGCCCCAGCATTTT	CASSQAAGRGGSQPQHF
TRBV24-1	TRBD1	TRBJ2-3	many	TGTGCCACCAGTGATGCCATCGGGACAGCCTACACAGATACGCAGTATTTT	CATSDAIGTAYTDTQYF
TRBV11-2	TRBD1	TRBJ2-1	.	TGTGCCAGCAGCTTGGGGAGCAGGGGGCGAGATGAGCAGTTCTTC	CASSLGSRGRDEQFF
TRBV4-1	.	TRBJ1-5	few	TGCGCCAGCAGCTACTGGACTGATCAGCCCCAGCATTTT	CASSYWTDQPQHF
TRBV11-3	TRBD2	TRBJ2-1	many	TGTGCCAGCAGCTTAGATCTGCCTAGCGGCCTCTACAATGAGCAGTTCTTC	CASSLDLPSGLYNEQFF
TRBV4-3	TRBD1	TRBJ1-6	.	TGCGCCAGCAGCCAAGGAGACAGGGGGGAAAATTCACCCCTCCACTTT	CASSQGDRGENSPLHF
TRBV5-4	TRBD2	TRBJ2-3	many	TGTGCCAGCAGCTTGGCCCGGGGGGACACAGATACGCAGTATTTT	CASSLARGDTDTQYF
TRBV12-3/TRBV12-4	.	TRBJ2-3	many	TGTGCCAGCAGTTTACGTCCCATTTACACAGATACGCAGTATTTT	CASSLRPIYTDTQYF
TRBV5-4	TRBD2	TRBJ2-7	many	TGTGCCAGCAGCTTGGAAGCGGGGACCTACGAGCAGTACTTC	CASSLEAGTYEQYF
TRBV13	.	TRBJ2-1	many	TGTGCCAGCAGCAAGCAACCCGTCAAGGGGGACAATGAGCAGTTCTTC	CASSKQPVKGDNEQFF
TRBV9	.	TRBJ2-2	.	TGTGCCAGCAGCGCGACCGGCCCTGGGGGGGAGCTGTTTTTT	CASSATGPGGELFF